The T cell receptor (beta chain) described here comes from a study of cytomegalovirus exposure and HLA in healthy donors. Study-wide background: The same platform as the roughly 700 first-cohort repertoires was used for the 95 to 150 validation repertoires, a later analysis reported.

CDR3 size: 15 residues. V dropped 6 bases and J dropped 3; count of bases not matched to a gene: 5. Germline V lookup: CDR1 ENHRY, CDR2 SYGVKD. Findings and caveats of the study: Across donors, most TCRs were seen rarely, yet some public ones were widespread. Cytomegalovirus status, reportedly, was diagnosed with high specificity and sensitivity by the classifier.

On this clone itself: Its antigen remains unknown.

The method was immunoSEQ multiplex PCR; TCRdb's version includes in-frame clones alone and lacks a portion of them. The sample has 200,000 to 250,000 clones; around four fifths are singletons. This TCR derives from a young woman in good health and CMV-seropositive. The gene calls are TRBV10-3 and TRBJ2-1; 10 nucleotides agree with TRBD2. Sequencing was done on a sample of PBMCs. The CDR3 DNA sequence: TGTGCCATCAGAATAGGGACTAGCGACTACAATGAGCAGTTCTTC. It codes for CAIRIGTSDYNEQFF.